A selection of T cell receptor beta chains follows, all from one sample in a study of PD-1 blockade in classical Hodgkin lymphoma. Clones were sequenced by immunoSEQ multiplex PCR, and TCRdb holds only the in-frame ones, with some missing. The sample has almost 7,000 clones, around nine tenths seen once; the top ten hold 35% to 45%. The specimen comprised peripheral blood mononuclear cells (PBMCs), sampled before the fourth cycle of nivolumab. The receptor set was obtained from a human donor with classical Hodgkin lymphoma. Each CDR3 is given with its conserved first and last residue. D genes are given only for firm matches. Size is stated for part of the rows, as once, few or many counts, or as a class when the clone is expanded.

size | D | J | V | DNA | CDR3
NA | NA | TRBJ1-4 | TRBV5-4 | TGTGCCAGCAGCTTGGTCGGTGGAGGTAATGAAAAACTGTTTTTT | CASSLVGGGNEKLFF
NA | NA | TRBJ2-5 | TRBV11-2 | TGTGCCAGCAGCTTTGCCTGGGGGGCTCAAGAGACCCAGTACTTC | CASSFAWGAQETQYF
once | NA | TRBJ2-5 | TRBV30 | TGTGCCTGGAGTGCACTCTATGGGGAGACCCAGTACTTC | CAWSALYGETQYF
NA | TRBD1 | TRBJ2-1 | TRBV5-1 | TGCGCCAGCAGCCCAAGGACAGGTTACAATGAGCAGTTCTTC | CASSPRTGYNEQFF
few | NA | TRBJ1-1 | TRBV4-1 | TGCGCCAGCAGCCAAGATAGTCGTGGCACTGAAGCTTTCTTT | CASSQDSRGTEAFF
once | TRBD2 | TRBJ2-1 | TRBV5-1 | TGCGCCAGCAGCTTGGGGGCGGGGGGGTTTGGGAATGAGCAGTTCTTC | CASSLGAGGFGNEQFF
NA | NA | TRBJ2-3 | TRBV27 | TGTGCCAGCAGGGGATGGGTGGATACGCAGTATTTT | CASRGWVDTQYF
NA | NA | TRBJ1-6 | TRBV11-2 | TGTGCCAGCAGTCCCCGAGGGGCAGGTAATTCACCCCTCCACTTT | CASSPRGAGNSPLHF
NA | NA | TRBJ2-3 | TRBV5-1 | TGCGCCAGTTCCCAGGCAGGGAACAGAGATACGCAGTATTTT | CASSQAGNRDTQYF
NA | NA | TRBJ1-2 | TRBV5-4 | TGTGCCAGCAGCCGGCAGGTGTGGGGGTTAGTTGGCTACACCTTC | CASSRQVWGLVGYTF
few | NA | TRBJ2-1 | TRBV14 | TGTGCCAGCAGCCAAGAGTCCCTTATTACATCAGGTGAGCAGTTCTTC | CASSQESLITSGEQFF
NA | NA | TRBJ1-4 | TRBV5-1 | TGCGCCAGCAGCTTGGCCAGGCGGGGAGGCGATGAAAAACTGTTTTTT | CASSLARRGGDEKLFF
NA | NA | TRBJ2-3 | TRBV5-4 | TGTGCCAGCAGCTTTGGGTCCACAGATACGCAGTATTTT | CASSFGSTDTQYF
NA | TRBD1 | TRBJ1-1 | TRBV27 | TGTGCCAGCCGAAATCGGGGACAGGGTTTTTCTGAAGCTTTCTTT | CASRNRGQGFSEAFF
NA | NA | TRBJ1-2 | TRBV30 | TGTGCCTGGAGTGTACTCGGGGCGGCAAACTATGGCTACACCTTC | CAWSVLGAANYGYTF
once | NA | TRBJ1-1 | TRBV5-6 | TGTGCCAGCAGCTCCATCCAATCGGGGGCTGAAGCTTTCTTT | CASSSIQSGAEAFF
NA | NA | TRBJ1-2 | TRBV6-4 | TGTGCCAGCAGTGACAGGGGGATTGGCTACACCTTC | CASSDRGIGYTF
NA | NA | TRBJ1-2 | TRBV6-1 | TGTGCCAGCAGTGGGGTCTATGGCTACACCTTC | CASSGVYGYTF
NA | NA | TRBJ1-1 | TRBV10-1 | TGCGCCCGAAGTGGGGGCCCGAACACTGAAGCTTTCTTT | CARSGGPNTEAFF
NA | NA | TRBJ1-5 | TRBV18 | TGTGCCAGCTCACCCGACCCTCCCCAGCATTTT | CASSPDPPQHF
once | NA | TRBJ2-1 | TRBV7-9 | TGTGCCAGCAGCTCCCACGGGACTCCCTCCTACAATGAGCAGTTCTTC | CASSSHGTPSYNEQFF
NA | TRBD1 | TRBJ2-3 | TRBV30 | TGTGCCTGGAGTCGCCCTGGAGTCATTACAGGGGTCGGCACAGATACGCAGTATTTT | CAWSRPGVITGVGTDTQYF